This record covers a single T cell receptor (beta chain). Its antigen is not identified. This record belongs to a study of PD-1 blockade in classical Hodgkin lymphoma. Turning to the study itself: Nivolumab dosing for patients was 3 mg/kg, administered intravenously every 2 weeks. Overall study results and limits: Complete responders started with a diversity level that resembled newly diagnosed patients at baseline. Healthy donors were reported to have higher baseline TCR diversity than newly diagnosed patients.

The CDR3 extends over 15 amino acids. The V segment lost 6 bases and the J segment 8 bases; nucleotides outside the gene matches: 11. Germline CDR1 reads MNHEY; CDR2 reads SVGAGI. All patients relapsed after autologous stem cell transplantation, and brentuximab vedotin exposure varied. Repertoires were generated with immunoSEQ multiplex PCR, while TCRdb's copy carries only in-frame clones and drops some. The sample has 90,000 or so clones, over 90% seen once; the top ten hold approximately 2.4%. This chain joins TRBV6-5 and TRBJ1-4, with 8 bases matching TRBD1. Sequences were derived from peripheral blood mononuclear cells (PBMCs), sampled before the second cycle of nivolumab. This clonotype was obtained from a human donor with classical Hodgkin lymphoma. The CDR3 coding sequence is TGTGCCAGCAGAAGAGACAGGGGAAGGCAGGAAAAACTGTTTTTT. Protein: CASRRDRGRQEKLFF.